Below, 25 T cell receptor beta chains from the same sample are listed, as sequenced in a study of blood T cells in healthy people across ages. For the second PCR, which ran for roughly 6 to 11 cycles, a sample-barcoded 5' primer and a J-beta primer mix were used. One entry per CDR3 protein, called by TCRdb with MiXCR from the 5' RACE reads. The sample includes 600,000 or so distinct CDR3 sequences, approximately 30% seen only once; the top ten take around a sixth. The specimen was blood. The receptors were sampled from a woman older than 75 in good health.

The chain links TRBV25-1 to TRBJ2-5; D is unclear. Trimming took 6 bases from V and 1 from J, leaving 15 bases between them. The CDR3 has 15 amino acids. Looked up from germline, CDR1 is MGHDK and CDR2 is SYGVNS. The CDR3: CASSLVTGLQETQYF. The CDR3 DNA follows: TGTGCCAGCAGCTTGGTGACCGGGCTCCAAGAGACCCAGTACTTC.

This clonotype was seen ten or more times. The V and J genes are TRBV7-2 and TRBJ2-3; D possibly matches TRBD1 or TRBD2 (6 bases each). Trimming left V 8 bases short and J 2 bases short, with 14 bases between. CDR1 and CDR2 (germline): SGHTA, FQGNSA. The CDR3 sequence is 14 residues long. The CDR3 here is CASGGGQFTDTQYF. The CDR3 nucleotides read TGTGCCAGCGGTGGGGGGCAGTTCACAGATACGCAGTATTTT.

This chain uses TRBV20-1 with TRBJ2-3, with 8 bases that match TRBD2. The germline CDR1 and CDR2 sequences are DFQATT and SNEGSKA (reference sequence). V was pared by 6 bases and J by 1 base, with 9 bases of the junction left unmatched. The CDR3 contains 15 residues. The CDR3 DNA reads TGCAGTGCCAGAAGAGCTAGCGGGTGCACAGATACGCAGTATTTT. Residues: CSARRASGCTDTQYF.

The CDR3 DNA is TGTGCCAGCAGCGTAGTGCCCGATAGCAATCAGCCCCAGCATTTT. Amino acids: CASSVVPDSNQPQHF. The chain employs TRBV9 and TRBJ1-5, with unresolved D. The ends were cut back, 0 bases at V and 0 bases at J, with 7 bases in the middle. Per the germline V gene, CDR1 is SGDLS and CDR2 is YYNGEE. The CDR3 has 15 residues.

This clonotype was seen ten or more times. The rearrangement links TRBV12-3 or TRBV12-4 to TRBJ2-7; TRBD2 aligns across 8 bases. The V gene end was trimmed by 7 bases and the J gene end by 4 bases; junction bases not matched to a gene: 12. This CDR3 is 15 amino acids long. The CDR3 bases are TGTGCCAGCACCCCTGGAGCGGGGGTTGTGTACGAGCAGTACTTC. Its protein product is CASTPGAGVVYEQYF.

This clonotype was detected ten times or more. The chain is built from TRBV12-3 or TRBV12-4 and TRBJ2-3, with D perhaps being TRBD1 or TRBD2 (5 bases each). CDR3 length: 11 residues. V lost 10 bases and J lost 7, with 12 bases in between. CDR3 in amino acids: CATAWGYTQYF. CDR3 coding DNA: TGTGCCACCGCTTGGGGGTATACGCAGTATTTT.

In this sample, this clonotype turned up many times. The J gene is TRBJ2-7, the V gene TRBV7-3; no clear D. Trimming removed 0 bases from V and 4 bases from J, with 16 bases in between. This CDR3 region has 16 residues. Germline assignment: CDR1 SGHTA and CDR2 FQGTGA. The DNA for the CDR3 is TGTGCCAGCAGCTTAACGTCGAGAATGGGGTCATACGAGCAGTACTTC. Protein sequence: CASSLTSRMGSYEQYF.

This clonotype was seen more than once but under ten times. A much more abundant neighbour one base away suggests this may be a read error. The gene calls are TRBV6-2 or TRBV6-3 and TRBJ2-5, with D unclear. The end of the DNA aligns better with TRBJ2-1, so the J call may be wrong. CDR3 length: 12 residues. Germline assignment: CDR1 MNHEY and CDR2 SVGEGT. The CDR3 DNA is TGTGCCAGCAGCAACCCCCAAGAGACCCAGTTCTTC. It is translated as CASSNPQETQFF.

This clonotype came up many times. V and J are TRBV7-2 and TRBJ2-3; 10 bases line up with TRBD2. Per the germline V gene, CDR1 is SGHTA and CDR2 is FQGNSA. V dropped 6 bases and J dropped 0; count of bases not matched to a gene: 6. The CDR3 covers 16 residues. The CDR3 sequence: CASSFGAGGSTDTQYF. The CDR3 DNA is TGTGCCAGCAGTTTCGGAGCGGGGGGGAGCACAGATACGCAGTATTTT.

This clonotype was picked up one time. The J gene is TRBJ2-2, the V gene TRBV7-2, with D possibly TRBD2 on 5 matching bases. Per the germline V gene, CDR1 is SGHTA and CDR2 is FQGNSA. This CDR3 spans 14 amino acids. V shed 6 bases and J shed 6 bases, with 14 bases lying between them. The CDR3 protein is CASRPQVRAGELFF. In DNA form, the CDR3 reads TGTGCCAGCAGGCCTCAAGTGAGGGCCGGGGAGCTGTTTTTT.

The chain joins TRBV6-1 to TRBJ2-5; a weak D match, TRBD2 (7 bases). CDR3 length: 15 amino acids. V was shortened by 6 bases and J by 4 bases, with 18 bases between the two germline ends. Germline V gives CDR1 MNHNS, CDR2 SASEGT. CDR3 loop: CASRKGEGGGETQYF. CDR3 DNA sequence: TGTGCCAGCAGGAAGGGAGAGGGGGGGGGAGAGACCCAGTACTTC.

Worth noting for this clonotype: This could be a read error, since a much larger clone is one nucleotide away. This sequence joins TRBV3-1 and TRBJ2-1; D is tentatively TRBD1 or TRBD2 (6 bases each). TRBJ2-7 matches the DNA end more closely, so the J call is doubtful. This CDR3 spans 14 amino acids. CDR1 is LGHDT and CDR2 is YNNKEL in the germline V gene (reference sequence). CDR3 nucleotides: TGTGCCAGCAGCCAAGTCCGGGGGCCCAATGAGCAGTACTTC. Translation gives CASSQVRGPNEQYF.

This clonotype occurred a few times. The chain couples TRBV7-8 to TRBJ1-6, with 8 bases fitting TRBD1. There are 17 residues in the CDR3. CDR1 and CDR2 (germline): SGHVS, FQNEAQ. Unmatched junction bases numbered 11, after V lost 0 bases and J lost 10 bases. CDR3 DNA sequence: TGTGCCAGCAGCTTAGCGGGCCAGGGGGCTCTAGCCTCACCCCTCCACTTT. Translated: CASSLAGQGALASPLHF. Variable domain in full (rest from reference TRBV7-8 and TRBJ1-6): GAGVSQSPRYKVAKRGQDVALRCDPISGHVSLFWYQQALGQGPEFLTYFQNEAQLDKSGLPSDRFFAERPEGSVSTLKIQRTQQEDSAVYLCASSLAGQGALASPLHFGNGTRLTVT.

Points on this clonotype: A much larger clone differs from this one at a single base, so this may be a read error. The rearrangement links TRBV25-1 to TRBJ2-5; TRBD2 is a possible D gene (6 bases). Trimming took off 3 bases at V and 5 bases at J, with 16 bases between the two ends. Germline V gives CDR1 MGHDK, CDR2 SYGVNS. This CDR3 has 15 residues. The DNA of the CDR3 is TGTGCCAGCAGTGAGCGGGGAGGCGCTTGGGAGACCCAGTACTTC. It codes for CASSERGGAWETQYF.

J is TRBJ2-1 and V is TRBV7-9, with D unresolved. Germline V gives CDR1 SEHNR, CDR2 FQNEAQ (reference sequence). CDR3 size: 15 residues. V was shortened by 5 bases and J by 2 bases, with 13 bases between the two germline ends. CDR3: CASSRALLTYNEQFF. The CDR3 nucleotides read TGTGCCAGCAGCCGCGCCCTTCTGACCTACAATGAGCAGTTCTTC.

This clonotype was recorded many times. The chain links TRBV5-1 to TRBJ1-2; the match to TRBD1 covers 9 bases. Germline CDR1 and CDR2: SGHRS and YFSETQ. V lost 4 bases to trimming and J lost 4 bases; unmatched junction nucleotides: 5. The CDR3 is made up of 14 amino acids. CDR3: CASSPEQGAYGYTF. CDR3 bases: TGCGCCAGCAGCCCCGAACAGGGGGCCTATGGCTACACCTTC. Full variable domain (missing parts from reference TRBV5-1 and TRBJ1-2): KAGVTQTPRYLIKTRGQQVTLSCSPISGHRSVSWYQQTPGQGLQFLFEYFSETQRNKGNFPGRFSGRQFSNSRSEMNVSTLELGDSALYLCASSPEQGAYGYTFGSGTRLTVV.

This clonotype was detected a few times. This chain uses TRBV6-5 with TRBJ1-4; TRBD1 agrees at 9 bases. CDR1 is MNHEY and CDR2 is SVGAGI in the germline V gene. The CDR3 spans 15 residues. V lost 0 bases and J lost 8; bases outside the gene matches: 4. In DNA form, the CDR3 reads TGTGCCAGCAGTTACTCCGGGACAGGGAACGAAAAACTGTTTTTT. Translation gives CASSYSGTGNEKLFF.

Note on this clonotype: A much larger clone is a single base away; this may be a read error. CDR3: CASSLAFSAGGLNNEQYF. CDR3 DNA sequence: TGCGCCAGCAGCTTGGCTTTTTCAGCGGGGGGGCTCAACAATGAGCAGTACTTC. This rearrangement joins TRBV5-1 to TRBJ2-5; 10 nucleotides align to TRBD2. In germline, CDR1 is SGHRS, CDR2 YFSETQ. The CDR3 is 18 residues long. The trim removed 0 bases at V and 11 bases at J, leaving 19 bases unmatched.

This chain joins TRBV7-9 and TRBJ1-5; a weak D match, TRBD1 (5 bases). Trimming stripped 5 bases from V and 0 bases from J, with 14 bases between. This CDR3 comprises 16 residues. CDR1 SEHNR and CDR2 FQNEAQ come from the germline V gene (reference sequence). This chain's CDR3 is CASSKDGTYSNQPQHF. Written as DNA, the CDR3 is TGTGCCAGCAGCAAGGACGGGACTTATAGCAATCAGCCCCAGCATTTT.

This clonotype was found many times. The chain employs TRBV20-1 and TRBJ2-1; 9 bases fit TRBD1. Germline V gives CDR1 DFQATT, CDR2 SNEGSKA (reference sequence). V was clipped by 0 bases and J by 8 bases; unmatched bases: 8. The CDR3 is made up of 15 amino acids. CDR3 nucleotide sequence: TGCAGTGCTAGAGACGCGGGACAGGGTGTCGATGAGCAGTTCTTC. Protein product: CSARDAGQGVDEQFF.

V and J are TRBV24-1 and TRBJ2-1, with D possibly called TRBD1 or TRBD2 (6 bases each). V was cut by 4 bases and J by 9 bases, with 15 bases left in between. This CDR3 has 14 amino acids. Germline CDR1 KGHDR, CDR2 SFDVKD. For the CDR3, the DNA is TGTGCCACCAGTGAAGGAGGGGGGCTGAGTGAGCAGTTCTTC. It encodes CATSEGGGLSEQFF.

This clonotype was observed at least ten times. The chain has TRBV7-3 and TRBJ2-1; 7 bases line up with TRBD2. The CDR3 contains 17 residues. In germline, CDR1 is SGHTA, CDR2 FQGTGA. V was pared by 1 base and J by 0 bases, with 6 bases of the junction left unmatched. This CDR3 is CASSLRGGLSSYNEQFF. The CDR3 DNA reads TGTGCCAGCAGCTTAAGGGGGGGGTTAAGCTCCTACAATGAGCAGTTCTTC.

This clonotype has a count of ten or more. The V gene is TRBV7-2, the J gene TRBJ2-6, with 16 bases fitting TRBD2. The CDR3 consists of 17 residues. CDR1 is SGHTA and CDR2 is FQGNSA in the germline V gene. The junction had 8 bases not matched to a gene; V was cut back by 5 bases and J by 10 bases. The CDR3 coding sequence is TGTGCCAGCAGCCCCGAGGGACTAGCGGGGGGGATGAACGTCCTGACTTTC. Protein product: CASSPEGLAGGMNVLTF.

This clonotype was observed a handful of times. A single base separates this from a much larger clone, so it may be a read error. The chain carries TRBV20-1 and TRBJ2-1; D perhaps matches TRBD2 (5 bases). This CDR3 spans 14 amino acids. In germline, CDR1 is DFQATT, CDR2 SNEGSKA (reference sequence). CDR3 sequence reads: CSTRMPFNYNEQFF. In DNA form, the CDR3 reads TGCAGTACTAGAATGCCGTTCAACTACAATGAGCAGTTCTTC.

This clonotype was counted a few times. The chain uses TRBV5-1 and TRBJ1-1; 8 nucleotides agree with TRBD1. CDR3 size: 16 residues. V lost 3 bases to trimming and J lost 1 base; unmatched junction nucleotides: 8. From germline, CDR1 is SGHRS and CDR2 YFSETQ. The CDR3 bases are TGCGCCAGCAGCTCTCAGGGGGCTGGATGGAACACTGAAGCTTTCTTT. Its protein product is CASSSQGAGWNTEAFF. Full variable domain (remainder filled in from reference TRBV5-1 and TRBJ1-1): KAGVTQTPRYLIKTRGQQVTLSCSPISGHRSVSWYQQTPGQGLQFLFEYFSETQRNKGNFPGRFSGRQFSNSRSEMNVSTLELGDSALYLCASSSQGAGWNTEAFFGQGTRLTVV.